This T cell receptor beta chain was profiled in a study of OX40 agonist ivuxolimab in advanced cancers. The repertoire was sequenced with immunoSEQ multiplex PCR; TCRdb's copy has only in-frame clones and lacks some. The data show 45,000 to 60,000 clones, about 80% seen once. The table lists this clone with a few counts. What it binds is not known. Study findings and constraints: Also showing low normalized T-cell clonal expansion were some of the nonresponders.

The CDR3 runs to 14 residues. With 4 bases clipped from V and 4 bases from J, the junction kept 6 bases outside the gene matches. Germline CDR1 and CDR2: SEHNR and FQNEAQ (reference sequence). The chain employs TRBV7-9 and TRBJ1-2; 7 positions agree with TRBD1. Here the sequenced sample was CD4+ or CD8+ T cells sorted from blood, taken in a trial of the OX40 agonist ivuxolimab. This sequence was found in an adult with an advanced solid tumor such as melanoma, head and neck, liver or kidney cancer. CDR3 DNA sequence: TGTGCCAGCAGCTCAGGACAGGCGGCCTATGGCTACACCTTC. It yields the protein CASSSGQAAYGYTF.